These 21 T cell receptor beta chains were sequenced from one sample in a study of T cell responses to AZD1222 COVID-19 vaccine. The data were produced by immunoSEQ multiplex PCR, yet TCRdb's version contains in-frame clones alone and is incomplete. The profile shows approximately 120,000 clones, around 92% of them singletons. The source was peripheral blood, collected on day 0 of AZD1222 vaccination. The receptor set was obtained from an adult in good health.

The table lists this clone with a count of one. The chain has TRBV4-3 and TRBJ1-1, with D uncertain. The V end was cut by 0 bases, the J end by 3 bases, with 11 bases between. The CDR3 has 15 residues. Germline V CDR1 and CDR2: LGHNA, YSLEER. The CDR3 DNA reads TGCGCCAGCAGCCAAGATTCATTGGGTTACACTGAAGCTTTCTTT. Its protein is CASSQDSLGYTEAFF.

This chain uses TRBV5-6 with TRBJ1-5, with unresolved D. Per the germline V gene, CDR1 is SGHDT and CDR2 is YYEEEE. Trimming pared 2 bases from V and 4 bases from J, leaving 10 bases between. The CDR3 contains 14 residues. CDR3 coding DNA: TGTGCCAGCAGCTTTCAGGACCGGAATCAGCCCCAGCATTTT. Protein sequence: CASSFQDRNQPQHF.

This clone appeared a few times. This chain joins TRBV27 and TRBJ2-7, with a weak D call TRBD2 (6 bases). V was pared by 6 bases and J by 3 bases, with 12 bases between. The V gene's germline CDR1 is MNHEY and CDR2 SMNVEV (reference sequence). CDR3 length: 13 amino acids. CDR3 in amino acids: CASRLADGYEQYF. The CDR3 bases are TGTGCCAGCAGACTAGCCGACGGCTACGAGCAGTACTTC.

The chain employs TRBV28 and TRBJ1-1, with 9 bases fitting TRBD1. The germline CDR1 and CDR2 sequences are MDHEN and SYDVKM. This CDR3 has 16 residues. V trimming: 6 bases; J trimming: 0 bases; junction bases outside the gene matches: 8. CDR3 DNA sequence: TGTGCCAGCAGGTTACAGGGGGCGGGGGTGAACACTGAAGCTTTCTTT. It translates to CASRLQGAGVNTEAFF.

The V gene is TRBV23-1, the J gene TRBJ2-7; D might be TRBD2 (5 bases). TRBV23-1 is treated as an ORF (open reading frame) with a function not yet certain. With 0 bases removed from V and 0 bases from J, the gap between germline ends came to 15 bases. The CDR3 covers 17 residues. The CDR3 DNA is TGCGCCAGCAGTCAATCACGGGCAGCGGAGCGCTCCTACGAGCAGTACTTC. It encodes CASSQSRAAERSYEQYF.

The chain couples TRBV9 to TRBJ2-3, with 11 bases matching TRBD2. Germline V gene data show CDR1 as SGDLS and CDR2 as YYNGEE. The CDR3 has 15 residues. The J segment lost 1 base and the V segment lost 6 bases, leaving 4 bases of the junction unmatched. Written as DNA, the CDR3 is TGTGCCAGCACCTTAGCGGGAGGGGGCACAGATACGCAGTATTTT. Translation: CASTLAGGGTDTQYF. Full variable domain (rest looked up from reference TRBV9 and TRBJ2-3): DSGVTQTPKHLITATGQRVTLRCSPRSGDLSVYWYQQSLDQGLQFLIQYYNGEERAKGNILERFSAQQFPDLHSELNLSSLELGDSALYFCASTLAGGGTDTQYFGPGTRLTVL.

V is TRBV7-9 and J is TRBJ1-5; D gene ambiguous. CDR3 size: 14 residues. The germline V gene encodes CDR1 SEHNR and CDR2 FQNEAQ (reference sequence). Trimming pared 4 bases from V and 4 bases from J, leaving 11 bases between. The CDR3 sequence: CASSSLVVNQPQHF. DNA of the CDR3: TGTGCCAGCAGCTCCCTAGTGGTAAATCAGCCCCAGCATTTT.

The J gene is TRBJ2-7, the V gene TRBV19; TRBD2 matches 11 bases. Per the germline V gene, CDR1 is LNHDA and CDR2 is SQIVND (reference sequence). V lost 5 bases to trimming and J lost 2 bases; unmatched junction nucleotides: 5. This CDR3 contains 15 residues. The CDR3 nucleotides are TGTGCCAGTAGTGCGGGACTAGCGGAAACCTACGAGCAGTACTTC. Protein sequence: CASSAGLAETYEQYF.

This chain joins TRBV15 and TRBJ2-7; TRBD2 matches 14 bases. Germline V gives CDR1 LNHNV, CDR2 YYDKDF (reference sequence). Germline trimming cut 2 bases from V and 6 bases from J; bases unmatched to any gene: 15. CDR3 size: 19 residues. CDR3 in DNA: TGTGCCACCAGCAGATCTCCCCGACTAGCGGGAGGGCCGGGGGGCGAGCAGTACTTC. Protein sequence: CATSRSPRLAGGPGGEQYF.

The chain couples TRBV28 to TRBJ2-7; D is unresolved. The CDR3 totals 12 residues. Per the germline V gene, CDR1 is MDHEN and CDR2 is SYDVKM. For the CDR3, the DNA is TGTCCGACCGGGCCCCACGGGTACGAGCAGTACTTC. As protein: CPTGPHGYEQYF.

The V gene is TRBV5-1, the J gene TRBJ1-1; 8 nucleotides agree with TRBD1. CDR1 is SGHRS and CDR2 is YFSETQ in the germline V gene. The CDR3 runs to 17 residues. V shed 2 bases, J shed 5 bases, and the junction held 14 bases outside the gene matches. CDR3 protein: CASSFGGFRGQGTEAFF. The CDR3 nucleotides are TGCGCCAGCAGCTTTGGCGGTTTCAGGGGGCAGGGGACTGAAGCTTTCTTT.

The chain uses TRBV9 and TRBJ2-5; 8 bases map to TRBD2. The CDR3 length is 17 residues. V dropped 0 bases and J dropped 4; count of bases not matched to a gene: 11. In germline, CDR1 is SGDLS, CDR2 YYNGEE. This CDR3 reads CASSVGGRAGGRETQYF. CDR3 coding DNA: TGTGCCAGCAGCGTAGGTGGTAGGGCGGGGGGCCGAGAGACCCAGTACTTC.

In this sample, this clone turned up a few times. The rearrangement links TRBV19 to TRBJ2-7; 8 bases map to TRBD2. The germline V gene has CDR1 LNHDA and CDR2 SQIVND (reference sequence). The V gene end was trimmed by 2 bases and the J gene end by 1 base; junction bases not matched to a gene: 7. The CDR3 runs to 16 residues. CDR3 coding DNA: TGTGCCAGTAGTATAAGTGGTAGCGGGGCGTCCTACGAGCAGTACTTC. Encoded protein: CASSISGSGASYEQYF.

The chain joins TRBV24-1 to TRBJ2-1; 10 bases align to TRBD1. Germline V gene lookup returns CDR1 KGHDR and CDR2 SFDVKD. Trimming cost V 3 bases and J 15 bases; bases outside gene matches: 4. CDR3 length: 12 residues. The DNA of the CDR3 is TGTGCCACCAGTGATACCGGGACAGGGGCGTTCTTC. It encodes CATSDTGTGAFF.

The rearrangement joins TRBV24-1 to TRBJ2-3; the match to TRBD2 covers 11 bases. J lost 4 bases, V lost 3 bases, and 5 bases had no gene match. The CDR3 is 16 amino acids. Germline V gives CDR1 KGHDR, CDR2 SFDVKD. The CDR3, as DNA: TGTGCCACCAGTGATCCTGGACTAGCGGGTGCAGATACGCAGTATTTT. This sequence encodes CATSDPGLAGADTQYF.

The J gene is TRBJ1-4, the V gene TRBV30; D is unclear. In germline, CDR1 is GTSNPN, CDR2 SVGIG (reference sequence). The ends were cut back, 1 base at V and 11 bases at J, with 11 bases in the middle. This CDR3 comprises 12 residues. The CDR3 spells CAWSAPDHKLFF. The CDR3, as DNA: TGTGCCTGGAGTGCACCCGACCACAAACTGTTTTTT. The whole variable domain, remainder taken from reference TRBV30 and TRBJ1-4, is SQTIHQWPATLVQPVGSPLSLECTVEGTSNPNLYWYRQAAGRGLQLLFYSVGIGQISSEVPQNLSASRPQDRQFILSSKKLLLSDSGFYLCAWSAPDHKLFFGSGTQLSVL.

The genes are TRBV19 and TRBJ1-5; D is ambiguous. The ends were cut back, 3 bases at V and 8 bases at J, with 11 bases in the middle. The CDR3 is 13 residues long. Per germline, CDR1 LNHDA and CDR2 SQIVND (reference sequence). The CDR3 here is CASSIPSGEPQHF. CDR3 nucleotides: TGTGCCAGTAGTATCCCCTCTGGGGAGCCCCAGCATTTT. Full variable domain (remainder filled in from reference TRBV19 and TRBJ1-5): DGGITQSPKYLFRKEGQNVTLSCEQNLNHDAMYWYRQDPGQGLRLIYYSQIVNDFQKGDIAEGYSVSREKKESFPLTVTSAQKNPTAFYLCASSIPSGEPQHFGDGTRLSIL.

V is TRBV4-3 and J is TRBJ2-1; 11 bases agree with TRBD1. V was clipped by 4 bases and J by 6 bases; unmatched bases: 5. The CDR3 totals 15 residues. Germline values: CDR1 LGHNA, CDR2 YSLEER. The CDR3: CASSLGTGGPNEQFF. The CDR3 DNA reads as TGCGCCAGCAGCCTTGGGACAGGGGGGCCCAATGAGCAGTTCTTC.

The V call is TRBV19, the J call TRBJ1-1; a weak D match, TRBD1 (6 bases). Per the germline V gene, CDR1 is LNHDA and CDR2 is SQIVND (reference sequence). The CDR3 totals 13 residues. The germline V and J ends were trimmed by 9 bases and 3 bases, with 14 bases remaining between them. The CDR3 DNA reads as TGTGCCAGCAAGTCAACAGGGTACACTGAAGCTTTCTTT. This gives the protein CASKSTGYTEAFF. Combining the CDR3 with reference TRBV19 and TRBJ1-1 gives the whole variable domain DGGITQSPKYLFRKEGQNVTLSCEQNLNHDAMYWYRQDPGQGLRLIYYSQIVNDFQKGDIAEGYSVSREKKESFPLTVTSAQKNPTAFYLCASKSTGYTEAFFGQGTRLTVV.

The chain combines TRBV7-8 with TRBJ2-3; the D is unclear. Looked up from germline, CDR1 is SGHVS and CDR2 is FQNEAQ. The germline V and J ends were trimmed by 0 bases and 5 bases, with 3 bases remaining between them. The CDR3 extends over 12 amino acids. The CDR3 DNA sequence: TGTGCCAGCAGCTTAGCCCAAGATACGCAGTATTTT. It codes for CASSLAQDTQYF. The whole variable domain, remainder taken from reference TRBV7-8 and TRBJ2-3, is GAGVSQSPRYKVAKRGQDVALRCDPISGHVSLFWYQQALGQGPEFLTYFQNEAQLDKSGLPSDRFFAERPEGSVSTLKIQRTQQEDSAVYLCASSLAQDTQYFGPGTRLTVL.

The genes are TRBV28 and TRBJ2-7; 8 positions agree with TRBD2. With 7 bases clipped from V and 6 bases from J, the junction kept 11 bases outside the gene matches. The CDR3 is 14 amino acids. The germline CDR1 and CDR2 sequences are MDHEN and SYDVKM. The CDR3: CASTISGIGGEQYF. DNA for the CDR3: TGTGCCAGCACCATTAGCGGGATAGGCGGCGAGCAGTACTTC.